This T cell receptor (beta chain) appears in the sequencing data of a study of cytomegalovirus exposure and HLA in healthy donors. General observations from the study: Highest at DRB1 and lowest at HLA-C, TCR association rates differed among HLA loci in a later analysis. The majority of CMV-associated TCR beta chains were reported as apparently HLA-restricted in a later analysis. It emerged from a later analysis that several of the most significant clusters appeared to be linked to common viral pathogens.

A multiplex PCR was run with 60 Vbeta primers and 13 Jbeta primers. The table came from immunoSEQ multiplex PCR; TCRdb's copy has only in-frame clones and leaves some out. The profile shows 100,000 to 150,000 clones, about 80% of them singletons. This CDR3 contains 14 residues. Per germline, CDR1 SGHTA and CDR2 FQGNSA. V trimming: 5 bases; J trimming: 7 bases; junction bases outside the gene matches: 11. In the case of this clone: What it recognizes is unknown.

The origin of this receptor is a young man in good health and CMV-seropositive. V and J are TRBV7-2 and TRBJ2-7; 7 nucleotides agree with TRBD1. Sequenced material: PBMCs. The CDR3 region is CASSKGKDRDEQYF. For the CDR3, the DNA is TGTGCCAGCAGCAAAGGTAAAGACAGGGATGAGCAGTACTTC.